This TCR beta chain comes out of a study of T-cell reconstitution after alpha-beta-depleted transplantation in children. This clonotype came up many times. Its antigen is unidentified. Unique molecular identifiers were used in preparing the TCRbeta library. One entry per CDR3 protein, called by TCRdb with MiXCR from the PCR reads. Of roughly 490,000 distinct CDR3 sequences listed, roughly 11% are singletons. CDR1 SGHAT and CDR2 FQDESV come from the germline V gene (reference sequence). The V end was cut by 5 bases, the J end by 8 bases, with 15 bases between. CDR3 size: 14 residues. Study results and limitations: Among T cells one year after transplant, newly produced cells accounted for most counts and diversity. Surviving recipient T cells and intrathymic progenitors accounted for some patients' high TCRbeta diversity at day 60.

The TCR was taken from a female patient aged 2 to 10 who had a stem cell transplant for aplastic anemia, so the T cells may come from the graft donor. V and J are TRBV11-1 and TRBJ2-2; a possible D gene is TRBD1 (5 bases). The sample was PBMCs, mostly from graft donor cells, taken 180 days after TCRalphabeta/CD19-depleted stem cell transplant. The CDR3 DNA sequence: TGTGCCAGCAGCCCGAGGCAGGGTTCTGGGGAGCTGTTTTTT. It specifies CASSPRQGSGELFF.